These 12 T cell receptor beta chains share one sample of origin, sequenced in a study of cytomegalovirus exposure and HLA in healthy donors. Use of 60 Vbeta and 13 Jbeta primers characterized the PCR. Assay: immunoSEQ multiplex PCR; the TCRdb copy retains only in-frame clones and omits some. Altogether over 100,000 clones are present, around 83% being singletons, with the ten largest covering over 20%. The specimen was PBMCs. The receptors derive from a man younger than 40 in good health and CMV-seropositive.

Written as DNA, the CDR3 is TGTGCCATCAGCCTTGAACCTCGGGGTTCGGCTTTCTTT. It codes for CAISLEPRGSAFF. The chain joins TRBV10-3 to TRBJ1-1; D gene uncertain. The V and J ends lost 6 bases and 11 bases respectively, with 19 bases between them. Looked up from germline, CDR1 is ENHRY and CDR2 is SYGVKD. The CDR3 sequence is 13 residues long.

The CDR3 bases are TGTGCCAGCAGTTTCCAGACAGGGGTAGGTTCCCAGCATTTT. Amino acid sequence: CASSFQTGVGSQHF. The V gene is TRBV6-6, the J gene TRBJ1-5, with 8 nucleotides matching TRBD1. CDR3 length: 14 residues. Germline assignment: CDR1 MNHNY and CDR2 SVGAGI (reference sequence). V dropped 4 bases and J dropped 11; count of bases not matched to a gene: 10.

This chain connects TRBV6-5 to TRBJ2-7; D is possibly TRBD1 (5 bases). Deletions cut 10 bases from V and 2 bases from J, with 18 bases between. This CDR3 has 14 amino acids. Germline V gives CDR1 MNHEY, CDR2 SVGAGI. For the CDR3, the DNA is TGTGCCACTACGAGGTGGGGCAGGGCCTACGAGCAGTACTTC. Translating it yields CATTRWGRAYEQYF.

The rearrangement uses TRBV19 and TRBJ2-1; no firm D call. This CDR3 is built from 13 residues. V was shortened by 5 bases and J by 8 bases, with 13 bases between the two germline ends. Germline-derived CDR1 and CDR2 are LNHDA and SQIVND (reference sequence). The CDR3 sequence is CASSVPGQDEQFF. In DNA, the CDR3 is TGTGCCAGTAGTGTCCCAGGTCAGGATGAGCAGTTCTTC.

The chain uses TRBV19 and TRBJ2-2; D gene uncertain. Trimming took 5 bases from V and 6 from J, leaving 7 bases between them. The CDR3 is 12 residues long. The germline V gene encodes CDR1 LNHDA and CDR2 SQIVND (reference sequence). The CDR3 bases are TGTGCCAGTAGTGAGTACGCCGGGGAGCTGTTTTTT. Translated, it gives CASSEYAGELFF.

This rearrangement joins TRBV6-6 to TRBJ2-4; D unresolved. The germline CDR1 and CDR2 sequences are MNHNY and SVGAGI (reference sequence). V was shortened by 6 bases and J by 6 bases, with 18 bases between the two germline ends. The CDR3 loop spans 15 amino acids. CDR3 sequence reads: CASSTVRGPPNIQYF. CDR3 coding DNA: TGTGCCAGCAGCACGGTGCGTGGGCCCCCAAACATTCAGTACTTC.

This chain connects TRBV10-2 to TRBJ2-5, with TRBD1 matching over 7 bases. Germline trimming cut 8 bases from V and 1 base from J; bases unmatched to any gene: 7. The CDR3 covers 14 residues. Germline V lookup: CDR1 WSHSY, CDR2 SAAADI. The CDR3 DNA sequence: TGCGCCAGCCAGGGACAGAATATCCAAGAGACCCAGTACTTC. This sequence encodes CASQGQNIQETQYF.

The chain is built from TRBV13 and TRBJ1-2; D gene ambiguous. The CDR3 runs 17 residues. Germline V CDR1 and CDR2: PRHDT, FYEKMQ (reference sequence). The V end was cut by 10 bases, the J end by 0 bases, with 24 bases between. This CDR3 reads CATFTTESISTNYGYTF. Here the CDR3 DNA reads TGTGCCACGTTTACAACGGAGTCAATTTCCACTAACTATGGCTACACCTTC.

This clone was detected a few times. The CDR3 coding sequence is TGTGCCAGTAAAGACAGTTATAATCAGCCCCAGCATTTT. Residues: CASKDSYNQPQHF. This chain connects TRBV19 to TRBJ1-5; TRBD1 is a possible D gene (5 bases). Trimming stripped 7 bases from V and 4 bases from J, with 11 bases between. The CDR3 contains 13 residues. The germline V gene has CDR1 LNHDA and CDR2 SQIVND (reference sequence). Using reference TRBV19 and TRBJ1-5 for the parts outside the CDR3, the full variable domain is DGGITQSPKYLFRKEGQNVTLSCEQNLNHDAMYWYRQDPGQGLRLIYYSQIVNDFQKGDIAEGYSVSREKKESFPLTVTSAQKNPTAFYLCASKDSYNQPQHFGDGTRLSIL.

This chain uses TRBV9 with TRBJ1-1; 7 bases fit TRBD1. The V gene end was trimmed by 4 bases and the J gene end by 5 bases; junction bases not matched to a gene: 8. Germline CDR1 SGDLS, CDR2 YYNGEE. The CDR3 sequence is 14 residues long. The CDR3: CASSPAGGPTEAFF. CDR3 coding DNA: TGTGCCAGCAGCCCCGCAGGGGGTCCGACTGAAGCTTTCTTT.

V and J are TRBV10-1 and TRBJ1-1, with 7 bases that match TRBD1. V was pared by 2 bases and J by 5 bases, with 5 bases of the junction left unmatched. Germline V gene sequence: CDR1 WNHNN, CDR2 SYGVQD (reference sequence). The length of the CDR3 is 14 residues. The CDR3 coding sequence is TGCGCCAGCAGTGAGACACAGGGGAAGACTGAAGCTTTCTTT. This translates into CASSETQGKTEAFF.

This clone was observed a single time. This rearrangement joins TRBV10-3 to TRBJ2-2, with 8 positions matching TRBD1. The junction had 13 bases not matched to a gene; V was cut back by 7 bases and J by 6 bases. The CDR3 consists of 16 residues. CDR1 is ENHRY and CDR2 is SYGVKD in the germline V gene. CDR3 nucleotides: TGTGCCATCAAGGCTAACGGACAGGGAGTCTCCGGGGAGCTGTTTTTT. As protein: CAIKANGQGVSGELFF.